Each of the 17 T cell receptor beta chains below was sequenced from the same sample in a study of blood T cell repertoires in COVID-19. The protocol was immunoSEQ multiplex PCR, while the TCRdb copy is restricted to in-frame clones and leaves out a portion. The data contain a few hundred thousand clones, less than 90% of them singletons. The material sequenced was PBMCs or T cells enriched from blood (not recorded which). These receptors all stem from a woman in her thirties who had recovered from COVID-19.

This chain joins TRBV19 and TRBJ1-2, with 8 nucleotides matching TRBD1. After removal of 5 bases from V and 6 bases from J, the junction contained 11 bases not matched to a gene. The germline V gene encodes CDR1 LNHDA and CDR2 SQIVND (reference sequence). CDR3 length equals 15 residues. DNA of the CDR3: TGTGCCAGTAGTCCGGACAGACAGGGGACCCATGGCTACACCTTC. It yields the protein CASSPDRQGTHGYTF.

The V gene is TRBV4-1, the J gene TRBJ2-1; a weak D match, TRBD2 (6 bases). The CDR3 spans 15 residues. V dropped 4 bases and J dropped 7 bases, with 17 bases sitting between them. Per the germline V gene, CDR1 is MGHRA and CDR2 is YSYEKL. CDR3 loop: CASSPAEGWVNEQFF. The CDR3 nucleotides are TGCGCCAGCAGCCCAGCGGAGGGTTGGGTGAATGAGCAGTTCTTC.

The CDR3, as DNA: TGTGCCATCAGTCCCGGGACAAATTCCTACGAGCAGTACTTC. It codes for CAISPGTNSYEQYF. The chain uses TRBV10-3 and TRBJ2-7, with D perhaps matching TRBD1 (6 bases). V dropped 5 bases and J dropped 1 base, with 12 bases sitting between them. Germline values: CDR1 ENHRY, CDR2 SYGVKD. This CDR3 has 14 amino acids.

The chain has TRBV19 and TRBJ2-2, with 8 bases identical to TRBD1. Germline V gene sequence: CDR1 LNHDA, CDR2 SQIVND (reference sequence). The V segment lost 6 bases and the J segment 7 bases; nucleotides outside the gene matches: 7. The CDR3 is 14 amino acids. CDR3: CASSWTGFGGELFF. In DNA, the CDR3 is TGTGCCAGTAGCTGGACAGGGTTCGGCGGGGAGCTGTTTTTT. Looking up the rest from reference TRBV19 and TRBJ2-2 gives the full variable domain: DGGITQSPKYLFRKEGQNVTLSCEQNLNHDAMYWYRQDPGQGLRLIYYSQIVNDFQKGDIAEGYSVSREKKESFPLTVTSAQKNPTAFYLCASSWTGFGGELFFGEGSRLTVL.

The rearrangement links TRBV28 to TRBJ2-6; 11 nucleotides agree with TRBD1. The junction had 4 bases not matched to a gene; V was cut back by 7 bases and J by 2 bases. This CDR3 is built from 16 residues. Germline V CDR1 and CDR2: MDHEN, SYDVKM. The CDR3 coding sequence is TGTGCCAGCAACGGACAGGGGGCCCCTGGGGCCAACGTCCTGACTTTC. It specifies CASNGQGAPGANVLTF.

The genes are TRBV6-5 and TRBJ1-1; D might be TRBD1 (5 bases). CDR1 and CDR2 (germline): MNHEY, SVGAGI. CDR3 size: 14 residues. Trimming left V 3 bases short and J 1 base short, with 9 bases between. The chain's CDR3 is CASSYSDRNTEAFF. DNA for the CDR3: TGTGCCAGCAGTTATTCAGACAGGAACACTGAAGCTTTCTTT.

This clone was observed a handful of times. The CDR3 DNA reads TGTGCCAGTAGCCCTGCGACTAGCGGGACCACTAACTTGTTCTTC. Protein sequence: CASSPATSGTTNLFF. The chain has TRBV19 and TRBJ2-1, with 11 bases identical to TRBD2. CDR1 LNHDA and CDR2 SQIVND come from the germline V gene (reference sequence). With V trimmed by 6 bases and J by 15 bases, 16 bases remained unmatched. The CDR3 spans 15 residues.

This chain links TRBV4-1 with TRBJ2-2; D perhaps matches TRBD2 (5 bases). V was clipped by 1 base and J by 4 bases, with 13 bases between them. Germline V gene sequence: CDR1 MGHRA, CDR2 YSYEKL. CDR3 length: 16 amino acids. The CDR3 DNA reads as TGCGCCAGCAGCCAAGCCAGGACGGGGATCACCGGGGAGCTGTTTTTT. Translation: CASSQARTGITGELFF.

The J gene is TRBJ2-5, the V gene TRBV6-5, with TRBD1 matching over 8 bases. Per germline, CDR1 MNHEY and CDR2 SVGAGI. The V and J ends lost 0 bases and 5 bases, in that order; junction bases with no gene match: 5. The length of the CDR3 is 15 residues. DNA of the CDR3: TGTGCCAGCAGTTACTCAACAGGGGGAAGGGAGACCCAGTACTTC. Translated, it gives CASSYSTGGRETQYF.

V is TRBV28 and J is TRBJ1-2; D gene unclear. CDR3 length equals 13 residues. Trimming took 2 bases from V and 8 from J, leaving 12 bases between them. In germline, CDR1 is MDHEN, CDR2 SYDVKM. The CDR3 DNA is TGTGCCAGCAGTTTAACGAGGGATCGGGGCTACACCTTC. It is translated as CASSLTRDRGYTF.

The chain carries TRBV6-6 and TRBJ1-5; 7 bases are a match to TRBD1. Germline CDR1 is MNHNY and CDR2 is SVGAGI (reference sequence). The V segment lost 6 bases and the J segment 8 bases; nucleotides outside the gene matches: 7. The CDR3 is made up of 13 amino acids. CDR3 bases: TGTGCCAGCAGCCGAGGGGGCGCGGAGCCCCAGCATTTT. Protein sequence: CASSRGGAEPQHF.

V is TRBV9 and J is TRBJ2-2; 11 bases are a match to TRBD2. J was trimmed by 5 bases and V by 2 bases; bases with no gene match: 5. CDR1 SGDLS and CDR2 YYNGEE come from the germline V gene. The CDR3 has 16 amino acids. For the CDR3, the DNA is TGTGCCAGCAGCGTGAGGCTAGCGGGAGGTACCGGGGAGCTGTTTTTT. Translation gives CASSVRLAGGTGELFF.

The rearrangement uses TRBV18 and TRBJ2-3; D possibly corresponds to TRBD2 (5 bases). The V end was cut by 5 bases, the J end by 6 bases, with 15 bases between. The CDR3 is 14 residues long. Per the germline V gene, CDR1 is KGHSH and CDR2 is LQKENI. The CDR3 sequence: CASSTVDLGDTQYF. The CDR3 nucleotides are TGTGCCAGCTCAACCGTGGACTTGGGGGATACGCAGTATTTT. Full variable domain (remainder filled in from reference TRBV18 and TRBJ2-3): NAGVMQNPRHLVRRRGQEARLRCSPMKGHSHVYWYRQLPEEGLKFMVYLQKENIIDESGMPKERFSAEFPKEGPSILRIQQVVRGDSAAYFCASSTVDLGDTQYFGPGTRLTVL.

The rearrangement uses TRBV11-2 and TRBJ1-2; 7 bases match TRBD1. With V trimmed by 1 base and J by 8 bases, 4 bases remained unmatched. The CDR3 length is 13 residues. Germline CDR1 SGHAT, CDR2 FQNNGV. In DNA, the CDR3 is TGTGCCAGCAGCTTAGCTCAGGGGGTCGGCTACACCTTC. Translated, it gives CASSLAQGVGYTF.

The gene calls are TRBV5-1 and TRBJ2-7, with 8 bases identical to TRBD2. The CDR3 spans 14 residues. V dropped 2 bases and J dropped 3; count of bases not matched to a gene: 4. CDR1 SGHRS and CDR2 YFSETQ come from the germline V gene. The CDR3 spells CASSFTSGNYEQYF. The CDR3, as DNA: TGCGCCAGCAGCTTTACTAGCGGTAACTACGAGCAGTACTTC.

For the CDR3, the DNA is TGTGCCAGCAGCCAAGTACTAGCGGCCCCCTACGAGCAGTACTTC. The encoded protein is CASSQVLAAPYEQYF. The V and J genes are TRBV3-1 (or the pseudogene TRBV3-2) and TRBJ2-7; 8 nucleotides match TRBD2. The CDR3 extends over 15 amino acids. The V segment lost 1 base and the J segment 2 bases; nucleotides outside the gene matches: 4. CDR1 and CDR2 from the germline V gene are LGHDT and YNNKEL (reference sequence).

The V and J genes are TRBV14 and TRBJ2-7, with D perhaps TRBD1 (5 bases). The V gene lost 0 bases and the J gene lost 3 bases, with 12 bases spanning the gap. This CDR3 contains 15 residues. Germline CDR1 is SGHDN and CDR2 is FVKESK. For the CDR3, the DNA is TGTGCCAGCAGCCAAGAATCAGGGATTAACTACGAGCAGTACTTC. Encoded protein: CASSQESGINYEQYF.